Presented here are 28 T cell receptor beta chains from one specimen sequenced in a study of neoadjuvant anti-PD-1 for oral cavity cancer. The time point was: after neoadjuvant nivolumab, at surgical resection. TCRdb's table, derived via immunoSEQ multiplex PCR, lists solely in-frame clones and lacks some. The sample has about 68,000 clones; roughly 84% are singletons. The sequencing used PBMCs, collected after nivolumab (anti-PD-1) treatment. These receptors all come from a person between 40 and 80 years old with oral cavity squamous cell carcinoma.

The chain couples TRBV5-4 to TRBJ2-3; D remains unclear. Germline V gives CDR1 SGHNT, CDR2 YYREEE (reference sequence). CDR3 length: 12 amino acids. Between the trimmed V and J ends, which lost 1 base and 4 bases, there was a span of 4 bases. The CDR3 loop reads CASSLPADTQYF. The DNA of the CDR3 is TGTGCCAGCAGCTTGCCGGCAGATACGCAGTATTTT. The full variable domain, completed using reference TRBV5-4 and TRBJ2-3, is ETGVTQSPTHLIKTRGQQVTLRCSSQSGHNTVSWYQQALGQGPQFIFQYYREEENGRGNFPPRFSGLQFPNYSSELNVNALELDDSALYLCASSLPADTQYFGPGTRLTVL.

J is TRBJ1-5 and V is TRBV6-1; D might be TRBD1 (5 bases). This CDR3 contains 15 residues. Germline V gives CDR1 MNHNS, CDR2 SASEGT. The germline V and J ends were trimmed by 1 base and 7 bases, with 14 bases remaining between them. CDR3 bases: TGTGCCAGCAGTGAAGTTACCAGGGTGGGCCAGCCCCAGCATTTT. Amino acids: CASSEVTRVGQPQHF.

The CDR3, as DNA: TGCGCCAGCAGTGTGCGTGGGACAGGGGCTGATCAGCCCCAGCATTTT. This sequence encodes CASSVRGTGADQPQHF. The rearrangement joins TRBV10-2 to TRBJ1-5, with 10 bases that match TRBD1. Germline lookup yields CDR1 WSHSY and CDR2 SAAADI. The CDR3 is 16 amino acids. V lost 4 bases and J lost 5; bases outside the gene matches: 8.

V and J are TRBV2 and TRBJ2-2, with 12 bases identical to TRBD2. The CDR3 consists of 16 residues. Per the germline V gene, CDR1 is SNHLY and CDR2 is FYNNEI. Germline trimming cut 4 bases from V and 4 bases from J; bases unmatched to any gene: 4. The chain's CDR3 is CASSVTSGSITGELFF. In nucleotides, the CDR3 is TGTGCCAGCAGTGTGACTAGCGGGAGTATCACCGGGGAGCTGTTTTTT.

This clone was seen a single time. The V gene is TRBV9, the J gene TRBJ2-1, with TRBD1 identical over 11 bases. Germline assignment: CDR1 SGDLS and CDR2 YYNGEE. This CDR3 is 15 amino acids long. The junction had 4 bases not matched to a gene; V was cut back by 4 bases and J by 4 bases. The CDR3 loop reads CASSNGQGAYNEQFF. The CDR3 nucleotides read TGTGCCAGCAGCAACGGACAGGGGGCTTACAATGAGCAGTTCTTC.

This chain links TRBV6-6 with TRBJ2-2; D might be TRBD1 (6 bases). Germline V gene lookup returns CDR1 MNHNY and CDR2 SVGAGI (reference sequence). The CDR3 spans 14 residues. V was cut by 5 bases and J by 5 bases, with 12 bases left in between. The DNA of the CDR3 is TGTGCCAGCAGTGGGACACGTGGTACCGGGGAGCTGTTTTTT. Its translation: CASSGTRGTGELFF.

The V call is TRBV5-1, the J call TRBJ2-5; the D is unclear. Trimming cost V 2 bases and J 4 bases, with 9 bases left between them. CDR1 and CDR2 from the germline V gene are SGHRS and YFSETQ. This CDR3 spans 13 amino acids. The CDR3, as DNA: TGCGCCAGCAGCTTCCGGATAGCAGAGACCCAGTACTTC. The encoded protein is CASSFRIAETQYF. Full variable domain (outside the CDR3, taken from reference TRBV5-1 and TRBJ2-5): KAGVTQTPRYLIKTRGQQVTLSCSPISGHRSVSWYQQTPGQGLQFLFEYFSETQRNKGNFPGRFSGRQFSNSRSEMNVSTLELGDSALYLCASSFRIAETQYFGPGTRLLVL.

This chain connects TRBV4-1 to TRBJ2-3, with D maybe TRBD2 (6 bases). The V gene lost 4 bases and the J gene lost 2 bases, with 22 bases spanning the gap. The CDR3 length is 18 residues. Germline V gene data show CDR1 as MGHRA and CDR2 as YSYEKL. CDR3 coding DNA: TGCGCCAGCAGCCCTAGAATTAGGGAGGTAGGGGACACAGATACGCAGTATTTT. Translation gives CASSPRIREVGDTDTQYF.

The chain combines TRBV7-9 with TRBJ2-7; possibly TRBD1 or TRBD2 for D (5 bases each). This CDR3 region has 14 residues. Per the germline V gene, CDR1 is SEHNR and CDR2 is FQNEAQ (reference sequence). V lost 5 bases and J 3 bases, leaving 14 bases between the germline ends. The CDR3 coding sequence is TGTGCCAGCAGCGCCCAAGGGGCGGGCTACGAGCAGTACTTC. Translating gives CASSAQGAGYEQYF.

This sequence joins TRBV7-3 and TRBJ2-2; a possible D gene is TRBD1 (6 bases). Per the germline V gene, CDR1 is SGHTA and CDR2 is FQGTGA. The V end was cut by 4 bases, the J end by 2 bases, with 8 bases between. The CDR3 runs to 14 residues. For the CDR3, the DNA is TGTGCCAGCAGCTCGACAGGAAACACCGGGGAGCTGTTTTTT. This sequence encodes CASSSTGNTGELFF.

The chain is built from TRBV19 and TRBJ1-2, with a tentative D call TRBD1 (6 bases). The CDR3 is 14 amino acids. With 5 bases removed from V and 6 bases from J, the gap between germline ends came to 16 bases. Germline CDR1 is LNHDA and CDR2 is SQIVND (reference sequence). The CDR3 region is CASSPDSLLNGYTF. The CDR3 region has the DNA TGTGCCAGTAGTCCGGACAGCCTTCTGAATGGCTACACCTTC.

The chain joins TRBV28 to TRBJ2-7; 8 nucleotides match TRBD1. This CDR3 region has 14 residues. The ends lost 8 bases at V and 1 base at J; junction bases unmatched: 7. Germline CDR1 and CDR2: MDHEN and SYDVKM. Written as DNA, the CDR3 is TGTGCCAGCCGGCGACAGGGGTCGTCCTACGAGCAGTACTTC. The encoded protein is CASRRQGSSYEQYF. Looking up the rest from reference TRBV28 and TRBJ2-7 gives the full variable domain: DVKVTQSSRYLVKRTGEKVFLECVQDMDHENMFWYRQDPGLGLRLIYFSYDVKMKEKGDIPEGYSVSREKKERFSLILESASTNQTSMYLCASRRQGSSYEQYFGPGTRLTVT.

The rearrangement links TRBV28 to TRBJ1-2; TRBD1 aligns across 9 bases. With 5 bases clipped from V and 2 bases from J, the junction kept 9 bases outside the gene matches. The CDR3 spans 16 residues. Germline loops: CDR1 MDHEN, CDR2 SYDVKM. CDR3 DNA: TGTGCCAGCAGTCTCCCCGGGACAGGGAACAACTATGGCTACACCTTC. Residues: CASSLPGTGNNYGYTF.

The chain recombines TRBV10-3 with TRBJ1-2; 10 nucleotides match TRBD1. The germline V gene has CDR1 ENHRY and CDR2 SYGVKD. The CDR3 has 13 residues. Trimming cost V 10 bases and J 6 bases; bases outside gene matches: 8. CDR3 nucleotides: TGTGCCACCCAGACAGGGGGCGCGGATGGCTACACCTTC. Translation: CATQTGGADGYTF.

CDR3 sequence (DNA): TGTGCCAGCAGATCGGGACAGGGCTACGAGCAGTACTTC. Amino acid sequence: CASRSGQGYEQYF. This chain uses TRBV6-6 with TRBJ2-7; 9 positions agree with TRBD1. The CDR3 loop spans 13 amino acids. CDR1 is MNHNY and CDR2 is SVGAGI in the germline V gene (reference sequence). J was trimmed by 3 bases and V by 6 bases; bases with no gene match: 3.

The chain joins TRBV7-2 to TRBJ2-7, with unresolved D. The V end lost 5 bases, the J end lost 3 bases, and 11 bases lay between the germline ends. The CDR3 has 13 amino acids. Per the germline V gene, CDR1 is SGHTA and CDR2 is FQGNSA. The CDR3 protein is CASSPHSFYEQYF. DNA of the CDR3: TGTGCCAGCAGCCCCCACAGCTTCTACGAGCAGTACTTC.

This chain connects TRBV6-1 to TRBJ2-2; D might be TRBD1 or TRBD2, each matching 5 bases. The CDR3 is made up of 15 amino acids. The ends were cut back, 6 bases at V and 2 bases at J, with 13 bases in the middle. Germline V gives CDR1 MNHNS, CDR2 SASEGT. The CDR3 here is CASRVGDHNTGELFF. CDR3 sequence (DNA): TGTGCCAGCAGAGTTGGGGACCACAACACCGGGGAGCTGTTTTTT.

The chain employs TRBV5-1 and TRBJ2-1; TRBD2 matches at 8 bases. This CDR3 is built from 16 residues. Trimming took 3 bases from V and 4 from J; bases not matched to a gene: 9. Germline CDR1 is SGHRS and CDR2 is YFSETQ. CDR3 loop: CASSSQAGVIYNEQFF. The DNA of the CDR3 is TGCGCCAGCAGCTCTCAAGCGGGAGTCATTTACAATGAGCAGTTCTTC.

This clone has a handful of counts. The chain links TRBV28 to TRBJ1-5, with D hard to call. Germline CDR1 reads MDHEN; CDR2 reads SYDVKM. V gave up 2 bases and J gave up 2 bases, with 10 bases separating them. The CDR3 sequence is 15 residues long. CDR3 bases: TGTGCCAGCAGTTTAGGGCGGTTGGGCAATCAGCCCCAGCATTTT. Its protein product is CASSLGRLGNQPQHF.

The chain carries TRBV4-1 and TRBJ2-1; D gene unclear. The V end was cut by 4 bases, the J end by 6 bases, with 19 bases between. CDR1 is MGHRA and CDR2 is YSYEKL in the germline V gene. This CDR3 is 16 amino acids long. The CDR3 nucleotides read TGCGCCAGCAGCCGCCTAAACTCGGGCGACATCAATGAGCAGTTCTTC. It codes for CASSRLNSGDINEQFF.

The CDR3 DNA is TGTGCCAGCAGCTTAGATCTCGGGCAGGGCGGTAATGAAAAACTGTTTTTT. Protein product: CASSLDLGQGGNEKLFF. J is TRBJ1-4 and V is TRBV11-2, with D tentatively TRBD1 (5 bases). Trimming removed 0 bases from V and 4 bases from J, with 15 bases in between. The CDR3 consists of 17 residues. Germline CDR1 reads SGHAT; CDR2 reads FQNNGV.

The V gene is TRBV10-2, the J gene TRBJ2-2, with 7 bases aligning to TRBD1. The CDR3 has 17 amino acids. Germline CDR1 WSHSY, CDR2 SAAADI. V trimming: 10 bases; J trimming: 0 bases; junction bases outside the gene matches: 14. The CDR3 loop reads CATTGVSLFANTGELFF. The DNA for the CDR3 is TGCGCCACCACAGGGGTCTCCCTGTTCGCGAACACCGGGGAGCTGTTTTTT.

The gene calls are TRBV19 and TRBJ1-2; 8 bases match TRBD1. This CDR3 contains 13 residues. The germline V gene encodes CDR1 LNHDA and CDR2 SQIVND (reference sequence). V lost 5 bases to trimming and J lost 4 bases; unmatched junction nucleotides: 3. The CDR3 DNA reads as TGTGCCAGTAGTTATGGACAGGGCTATGGCTACACCTTC. This translates into CASSYGQGYGYTF.

The J gene is TRBJ2-2, the V gene TRBV6-1; D possibly corresponds to TRBD2 (5 bases). V was cut by 4 bases and J by 8 bases, with 17 bases left in between. Germline V gene sequence: CDR1 MNHNS, CDR2 SASEGT. This CDR3 contains 15 residues. The CDR3 loop reads CASSVGIVTAGELFF. The CDR3 DNA sequence: TGTGCCAGCAGTGTCGGGATAGTTACTGCGGGGGAGCTGTTTTTT.

CDR3 in amino acids: CASSYRGIEAFF. The CDR3 DNA reads as TGTGCCAGCAGTTACCGCGGGATTGAAGCTTTCTTT. V and J are TRBV6-5 and TRBJ1-1; no firm D call. V was shortened by 2 bases and J by 7 bases, with 8 bases between the two germline ends. Looked up from germline, CDR1 is MNHEY and CDR2 is SVGAGI. This CDR3 has 12 residues.

The chain carries TRBV2 and TRBJ2-7; 10 positions agree with TRBD2. The V segment lost 5 bases and the J segment 6 bases; nucleotides outside the gene matches: 7. Germline V CDR1 and CDR2: SNHLY, FYNNEI. The CDR3 is 14 amino acids. CDR3 protein: CASSSSGGGFEQYF. CDR3 nucleotides: TGTGCCAGCAGTTCCAGCGGGGGGGGTTTCGAGCAGTACTTC.

V is TRBV5-4 and J is TRBJ1-2; TRBD1 matches 7 bases. CDR3 length equals 14 residues. The V gene's germline CDR1 is SGHNT and CDR2 YYREEE (reference sequence). J was trimmed by 4 bases and V by 0 bases; bases with no gene match: 3. CDR3 sequence reads: CASSLEGALYGYTF. CDR3 DNA: TGTGCCAGCAGCTTGGAGGGGGCTCTCTATGGCTACACCTTC.

The chain couples TRBV7-3 to TRBJ2-2; D may be TRBD1 (6 bases). V lost 1 base, J lost 7 bases, and 10 bases lay in between. This CDR3 is 14 amino acids long. Germline V gene sequence: CDR1 SGHTA, CDR2 FQGTGA. The CDR3 DNA is TGTGCCAGCAGCTTAAACAGGGCCTTCGGGGAGCTGTTTTTT. Residues: CASSLNRAFGELFF. Full variable domain (missing parts from reference TRBV7-3 and TRBJ2-2): GAGVSQTPSNKVTEKGKYVELRCDPISGHTALYWYRQSLGQGPEFLIYFQGTGAADDSGLPNDRFFAVRPEGSVSTLKIQRTERGDSAVYLCASSLNRAFGELFFGEGSRLTVL.